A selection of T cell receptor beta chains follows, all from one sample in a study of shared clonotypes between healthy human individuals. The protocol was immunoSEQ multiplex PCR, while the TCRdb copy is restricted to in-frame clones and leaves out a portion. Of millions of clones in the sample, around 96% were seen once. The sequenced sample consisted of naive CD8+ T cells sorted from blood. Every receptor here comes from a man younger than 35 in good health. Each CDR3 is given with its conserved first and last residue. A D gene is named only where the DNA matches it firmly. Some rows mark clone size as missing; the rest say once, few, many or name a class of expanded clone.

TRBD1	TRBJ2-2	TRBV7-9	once	CASSPPRQGNTGELFF	TGTGCCAGCAGCCCACCCCGACAGGGTAACACCGGGGAGCTGTTTTTT
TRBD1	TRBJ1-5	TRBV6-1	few	CASSAGQGVQPQHF	TGTGCCAGCAGTGCGGGACAGGGGGTTCAGCCCCAGCATTTT
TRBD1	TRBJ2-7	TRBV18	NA	CASSPYSDRGLSEQYF	TGTGCCAGCTCACCCTACTCGGACAGGGGGTTGTCCGAGCAGTACTTC
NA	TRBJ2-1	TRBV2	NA	CASSEFLPGLGVSGEQFF	TGTGCCAGCAGTGAATTTCTTCCGGGACTTGGGGTTTCGGGTGAGCAGTTCTTC
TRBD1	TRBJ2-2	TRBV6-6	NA	CASSLTGGSFAGELFF	TGTGCCAGCAGCCTGACAGGGGGCAGTTTTGCCGGGGAGCTGTTTTTT
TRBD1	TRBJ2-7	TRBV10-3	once	CAISEPTGGTYEQYF	TGTGCCATCAGTGAGCCAACAGGGGGCACCTACGAGCAGTACTTC
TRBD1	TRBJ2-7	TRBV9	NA	CASSAGTELAYEQYF	TGTGCCAGCAGCGCAGGGACAGAGCTCGCCTACGAGCAGTACTTC
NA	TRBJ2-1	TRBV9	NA	CASSVGPNEQFF	TGTGCCAGCAGCGTAGGACCCAATGAGCAGTTCTTC
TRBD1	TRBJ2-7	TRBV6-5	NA	CASSSTGGQREQYF	TGTGCCAGCAGTTCGACAGGGGGTCAGAGGGAGCAGTACTTC
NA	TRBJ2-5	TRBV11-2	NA	CASSPTLSQETQYF	TGTGCCAGCAGTCCTACTTTGAGTCAAGAGACCCAGTACTTC
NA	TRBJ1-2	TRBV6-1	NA	CASSEEQKAPYGYTF	TGTGCCAGCAGTGAGGAACAGAAAGCTCCCTATGGCTACACCTTC
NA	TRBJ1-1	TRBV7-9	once	CASSLTAQAGSEAFF	TGTGCCAGCAGCTTAACCGCACAGGCGGGTTCTGAAGCTTTCTTT
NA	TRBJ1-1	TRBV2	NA	CASSERGEGGMNTEAFF	TGTGCCAGCAGTGAAAGGGGGGAGGGAGGAATGAACACTGAAGCTTTCTTT
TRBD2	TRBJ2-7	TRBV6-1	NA	CASSGGTSGSYEQYF	TGTGCCAGCAGTGGCGGGACTAGCGGGAGTTACGAGCAGTACTTC
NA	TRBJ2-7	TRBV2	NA	CASSVDEQYF	TGTGCCAGCAGTGTAGACGAGCAGTACTTC
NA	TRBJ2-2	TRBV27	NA	CASSLYFVGAGVTGELFF	TGTGCCAGCAGTTTATATTTTGTCGGGGCAGGGGTCACCGGGGAGCTGTTTTTT
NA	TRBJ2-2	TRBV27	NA	CASSPTLVSGNTGELFF	TGTGCCAGCAGTCCGACTTTGGTGAGCGGAAACACCGGGGAGCTGTTTTTT
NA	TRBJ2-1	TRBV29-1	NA	CSVGGIHNEQFF	TGCAGTGTAGGGGGAATCCACAATGAGCAGTTCTTC
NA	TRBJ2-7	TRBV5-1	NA	CASSLWDRSYEQYF	TGCGCCAGCAGCTTATGGGACCGCTCCTACGAGCAGTACTTC
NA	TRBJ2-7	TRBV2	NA	CASTPLNYEQYF	TGTGCCAGCACCCCTTTAAACTACGAGCAGTACTTC
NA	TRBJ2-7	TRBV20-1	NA	CSARSGGEQYF	TGCAGTGCTAGGAGTGGGGGCGAGCAGTACTTC
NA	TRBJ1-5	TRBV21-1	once	CASSTTPGFPGRPQHF	TGTGCCAGCAGCACAACCCCGGGATTTCCCGGTCGGCCCCAGCATTTT
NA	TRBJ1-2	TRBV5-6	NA	CASSFMGGYGYTF	TGTGCCAGCAGCTTTATGGGCGGCTATGGCTACACCTTC
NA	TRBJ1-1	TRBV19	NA	CASSINGGTEAFF	TGTGCCAGTAGTATTAACGGGGGGACTGAAGCTTTCTTT
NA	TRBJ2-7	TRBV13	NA	CASSSEDRTYEQYF	TGTGCCAGCAGCTCCGAGGACCGAACCTACGAGCAGTACTTC
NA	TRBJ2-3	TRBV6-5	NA	CASSYSPGVGADTQYF	TGTGCCAGCAGTTACTCTCCGGGAGTGGGCGCAGATACGCAGTATTTT
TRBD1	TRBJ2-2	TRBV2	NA	CASRDRDRNTGELFF	TGTGCCAGCCGGGATCGGGACAGGAACACCGGGGAGCTGTTTTTT
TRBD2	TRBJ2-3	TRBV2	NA	CASSELTSGPTDTQYF	TGTGCCAGCAGTGAACTGACTAGCGGGCCCACAGATACGCAGTATTTT
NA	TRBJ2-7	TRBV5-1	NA	CASSLAGGLAYEQYF	TGCGCCAGCAGCTTGGCGGGTGGACTTGCCTACGAGCAGTACTTC
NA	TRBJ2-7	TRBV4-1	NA	CASSQKQASYEQYF	TGCGCCAGCAGCCAAAAACAGGCCTCCTACGAGCAGTACTTC
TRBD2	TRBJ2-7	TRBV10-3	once	CAISESPAGGKYEQYF	TGTGCCATCAGTGAGTCCCCAGCGGGGGGCAAGTACGAGCAGTACTTC
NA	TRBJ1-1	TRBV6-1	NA	CASSEEQNTEAFF	TGTGCCAGCAGTGAGGAACAGAACACTGAAGCTTTCTTT
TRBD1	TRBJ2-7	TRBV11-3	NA	CASSLGGGTGRNEQYF	TGTGCCAGCAGCCTAGGTGGGGGGACAGGGAGGAACGAGCAGTACTTC
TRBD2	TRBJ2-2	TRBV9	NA	CASSGAGGNTGELFF	TGTGCCAGCAGCGGAGCGGGGGGAAACACCGGGGAGCTGTTTTTT
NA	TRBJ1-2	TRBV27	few	CASTRTDRRDGYTF	TGTGCCAGCACCCGCACCGACCGCCGCGATGGCTACACCTTC
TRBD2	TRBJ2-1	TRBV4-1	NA	CASSQRLAASSYNEQFF	TGCGCCAGCAGCCAACGACTAGCGGCTAGCTCCTACAATGAGCAGTTCTTC
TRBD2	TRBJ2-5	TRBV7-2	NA	CASSNRLAENFQETQYF	TGTGCCAGCAGCAACCGACTAGCGGAGAACTTCCAAGAGACCCAGTACTTC
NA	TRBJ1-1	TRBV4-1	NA	CASSQDRTAWTPEAFF	TGCGCCAGCAGCCAAGATAGGACGGCCTGGACTCCTGAAGCTTTCTTT
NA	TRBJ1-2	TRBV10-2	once	CASRRGAPNGYTF	TGCGCCAGCAGGAGGGGCGCCCCGAATGGCTACACCTTC
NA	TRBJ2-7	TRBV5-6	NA	CASSLGAGPQYF	TGTGCCAGCAGCTTGGGCGCGGGACCGCAGTACTTC
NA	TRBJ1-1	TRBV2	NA	CASSRVNTEAFF	TGTGCCAGCAGCCGGGTGAACACTGAAGCTTTCTTT
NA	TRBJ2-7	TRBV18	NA	CASSPKVGAAGIYEQYF	TGTGCCAGCTCACCAAAGGTAGGTGCGGCGGGGATCTACGAGCAGTACTTC
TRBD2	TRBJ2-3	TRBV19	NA	CASGLAGGPDTQYF	TGTGCCAGCGGGCTAGCGGGAGGGCCAGATACGCAGTATTTT
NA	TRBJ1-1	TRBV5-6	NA	CASSFTSRATEAFF	TGTGCCAGCAGCTTCACAAGCAGGGCGACTGAAGCTTTCTTT
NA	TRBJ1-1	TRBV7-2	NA	CASSLDFTTNTEAFF	TGTGCCAGCAGCTTAGATTTCACGACGAACACTGAAGCTTTCTTT
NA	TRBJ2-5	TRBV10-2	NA	CASSHWRLQETQYF	TGCGCCAGCAGCCACTGGCGACTACAAGAGACCCAGTACTTC
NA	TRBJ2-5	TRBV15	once	CATSPGGEETQYF	TGTGCCACCAGCCCAGGAGGGGAAGAGACCCAGTACTTC